These 26 T cell receptor beta chains were all obtained from the same sample, sequenced in a study of shared clonotypes between healthy human individuals. TCRdb keeps only in-frame clones here, not all; method: immunoSEQ multiplex PCR. This sample has 950,000 to 1,300,000 clones, with roughly 70% found just once. The sample taken for sequencing was memory CD4+ T cells sorted from blood. Subset specified: CD45RA-negative fraction. These receptors were collected from a young man in good health.

The chain couples TRBV28 to TRBJ1-2; weak D call: TRBD1 (5 bases). Germline CDR1 reads MDHEN; CDR2 reads SYDVKM. The CDR3 contains 17 residues. V lost 5 bases, J lost 5 bases, and 24 bases lay in between. CDR3 nucleotides: TGTGCCAGCAGTGTGGTAGGGGCAAAACTGACCGAATATGGCTACACCTTC. Amino acids: CASSVVGAKLTEYGYTF.

This chain joins TRBV5-8 and TRBJ2-3; D unclear. Germline CDR1 reads SGHTS; CDR2 reads YDEGEE. This CDR3 spans 12 amino acids. With 4 bases removed from V and 0 bases from J, the gap between germline ends came to 3 bases. The CDR3 protein is CASSRSTDTQYF. The CDR3 DNA follows: TGTGCCAGCAGCAGGAGCACAGATACGCAGTATTTT.

This clone was observed a few times. This chain connects TRBV5-1 to TRBJ2-5; 9 nucleotides match TRBD2. Germline V gene lookup returns CDR1 SGHRS and CDR2 YFSETQ. This CDR3 comprises 15 residues. Unmatched junction bases numbered 5, after V lost 0 bases and J lost 5 bases. CDR3 DNA: TGCGCCAGCAGCTTGGGCGGGGGGGCCATGGAGACCCAGTACTTC. Residues: CASSLGGGAMETQYF.

This clone appeared a few times. The chain joins TRBV5-4 to TRBJ2-1, with TRBD1 as a possible D gene (6 bases). The V gene's germline CDR1 is SGHNT and CDR2 YYREEE (reference sequence). V was trimmed by 5 bases and J by 7 bases, leaving 16 bases between them. The CDR3 sequence is 14 residues long. DNA of the CDR3: TGTGCCAGCAGTCCGACAGGAAACTTTAATGAGCAGTTCTTC. As protein: CASSPTGNFNEQFF.

Note on this clone: The sample carries other DNA sequences with the same CDR3. The V and J genes are TRBV6-6 and TRBJ2-1; no clear D gene. V was pared by 0 bases and J by 4 bases, with 1 base between. The CDR3 is made up of 12 amino acids. The germline gives CDR1 MNHNY, CDR2 SVGAGI (reference sequence). CDR3: CASSYSYNEQFF. The CDR3 DNA reads as TGTGCCAGCAGTTACTCGTACAATGAGCAGTTCTTC.

The chain uses TRBV2 and TRBJ1-1; D not certain. Trimming removed 8 bases at V and 4 bases at J, with 14 bases between. There are 13 residues in the CDR3. The germline V gene has CDR1 SNHLY and CDR2 FYNNEI. As DNA, the CDR3 is TGTGCCAGCGGAGTCAGCGTGGGCACTGAAGCTTTCTTT. It specifies CASGVSVGTEAFF.

This chain connects TRBV30 to TRBJ2-5, with TRBD1 matching over 8 bases. The end of the DNA aligns better with TRBJ2-7, so the J call may be wrong. The CDR3 has 13 residues. Germline V CDR1 and CDR2: GTSNPN, SVGIG (reference sequence). The CDR3 here is CAWSAGQGVEQYF. The CDR3 nucleotides read TGTGCCTGGAGTGCAGGACAGGGAGTCGAGCAGTACTTC.

The rearrangement uses TRBV7-2 and TRBJ2-3; D is unresolved. Germline V gene sequence: CDR1 SGHTA, CDR2 FQGNSA. V was shortened by 7 bases and J by 10 bases, with 18 bases between the two germline ends. The CDR3 contains 13 residues. CDR3: CASMQEPNLAQYF. CDR3 sequence (DNA): TGTGCCAGCATGCAGGAACCCAACCTTGCGCAGTATTTT. The variable domain in full, completed from reference TRBV7-2 and TRBJ2-3, reads GAGVSQSPSNKVTEKGKDVELRCDPISGHTALYWYRQSLGQGLEFLIYFQGNSAPDKSGLPSDRFSAERTGGSVSTLTIQRTQQEDSAVYLCASMQEPNLAQYFGPGTRLTVL.

A few counts support this clone. J is TRBJ2-7 and V is TRBV19; TRBD1 agrees at 8 bases. V shed 3 bases, J shed 4 bases, and the junction held 5 bases outside the gene matches. Germline assignment: CDR1 LNHDA and CDR2 SQIVND (reference sequence). The CDR3 has 14 amino acids. The CDR3 nucleotides read TGTGCCAGTAGTATGGACAGGGCAAGTTACGAGCAGTACTTC. This encodes CASSMDRASYEQYF.

CDR3 nucleotide sequence: TGTGCCAGCAGCTTTGGGGAGAGGGGTCAGCCCCAGCATTTT. Protein: CASSFGERGQPQHF. V usage is TRBV11-2 and J usage is TRBJ1-5; a possible D gene is TRBD1 (5 bases). CDR1 and CDR2 from the germline V gene are SGHAT and FQNNGV. The CDR3 loop spans 14 amino acids. Deletions cut 3 bases from V and 6 bases from J, with 12 bases between.

The sample holds one count of this clone. Other DNA sequences of this sample code for an identical CDR3. The genes are TRBV18 and TRBJ2-3; TRBD2 aligns across 12 bases. The V segment lost 1 base and the J segment 2 bases; nucleotides outside the gene matches: 1. Germline assignment: CDR1 KGHSH and CDR2 LQKENI. The CDR3 covers 16 residues. The CDR3: CASSPRLAGDTDTQYF. As DNA, the CDR3 is TGTGCCAGCTCACCACGACTAGCGGGGGACACAGATACGCAGTATTTT.

This clone came up a few times. The chain couples TRBV5-1 to TRBJ2-5; D might be TRBD1 (6 bases). TRBJ2-7 explains the end of the DNA better; the J call may be wrong. The CDR3 contains 15 residues. The germline V gene has CDR1 SGHRS and CDR2 YFSETQ. CDR3 in DNA: TGCGCCAGCAGCCCGAGGGACACGAGCTCCTACGAGCAGTACTTC. It specifies CASSPRDTSSYEQYF.

In this sample, this clone turned up a few times. This CDR3 reads CASGNSPSSYEQYF. The CDR3 nucleotides are TGTGCCAGCGGGAACAGCCCTAGCTCCTACGAGCAGTACTTC. The J gene is TRBJ2-7, the V gene TRBV6-1, with D uncertain. The CDR3 is 14 amino acids. The V and J ends lost 8 bases and 0 bases respectively, with 14 bases between them. Germline V gene sequence: CDR1 MNHNS, CDR2 SASEGT.

This chain connects TRBV6-5 to TRBJ1-2; D may be TRBD1 (6 bases). The CDR3 loop spans 11 amino acids. Per germline, CDR1 MNHEY and CDR2 SVGAGI. V was shortened by 5 bases and J by 8 bases, with 9 bases between the two germline ends. The CDR3 DNA follows: TGTGCCAGCAGTAGGGGGGAGGGCTACACCTTC. Amino acid sequence: CASSRGEGYTF.

The chain has TRBV6-4 and TRBJ2-1, with TRBD2 matching over 11 bases. Germline values: CDR1 MRHNA, CDR2 SNTAGT. The CDR3 length is 15 residues. Germline trimming cut 3 bases from V and 6 bases from J; bases unmatched to any gene: 4. DNA of the CDR3: TGTGCCAGCAGTGATTTAGCGGGAGGGCCCAATGAGCAGTTCTTC. Protein product: CASSDLAGGPNEQFF.

This clone was seen a handful of times. J is TRBJ1-3 and V is TRBV5-5; D gene uncertain. Germline lookup yields CDR1 SGHKS and CDR2 YYEKEE (reference sequence). V was cut by 0 bases and J by 7 bases, with 11 bases left in between. The CDR3 is 14 amino acids. Written as DNA, the CDR3 is TGTGCCAGCAGCTTGGACGCGCAGAGCAACACCATATATTTT. Protein sequence: CASSLDAQSNTIYF. The variable domain in full, completed from reference TRBV5-5 and TRBJ1-3, reads DAGVTQSPTHLIKTRGQQVTLRCSPISGHKSVSWYQQVLGQGPQFIFQYYEKEERGRGNFPDRFSARQFPNYSSELNVNALLLGDSALYLCASSLDAQSNTIYFGEGSWLTVV.

The V call is TRBV6-6, the J call TRBJ2-7; 8 bases line up with TRBD1. The CDR3 loop spans 12 amino acids. Germline CDR1 is MNHNY and CDR2 is SVGAGI (reference sequence). The junction had 6 bases not matched to a gene; V was cut back by 8 bases and J by 6 bases. The CDR3 protein is CASRTTGGEQYF. The CDR3 coding sequence is TGTGCCAGCCGAACAACAGGGGGCGAGCAGTACTTC.

A remark on this clone: Other DNA sequences in the same sample also yield this CDR3. This CDR3 reads CASSSQGIRETQYF. In nucleotides, the CDR3 is TGCGCCAGCAGCTCCCAGGGGATTCGAGAGACCCAGTACTTC. The chain carries TRBV5-1 and TRBJ2-5, with D possibly matching TRBD1 (6 bases). The CDR3 has 14 amino acids. V lost 3 bases, J lost 4 bases, and 13 bases lay in between. Germline V lookup: CDR1 SGHRS, CDR2 YFSETQ.

This clone was picked up a small number of times. The V call is TRBV15, the J call TRBJ1-5; 8 nucleotides match TRBD1. This CDR3 has 15 residues. The trim removed 5 bases at V and 6 bases at J, leaving 9 bases unmatched. The germline CDR1 and CDR2 sequences are LNHNV and YYDKDF (reference sequence). CDR3 sequence reads: CATSSDRVSVQPQHF. DNA of the CDR3: TGTGCCACCAGCTCGGACAGGGTCAGCGTTCAGCCCCAGCATTTT.

This clone has at least ten counts. The chain links TRBV29-1 to TRBJ1-1; the D gene is possibly TRBD1 (5 bases). CDR1 SQVTM and CDR2 ANQGSEA come from the germline V gene. V was cut by 7 bases and J by 0 bases, with 15 bases left in between. This CDR3 has 14 residues. CDR3 sequence (DNA): TGCAGCGCTGCTATGACAGATATGAACACTGAAGCTTTCTTT. This codes for CSAAMTDMNTEAFF.

This rearrangement joins TRBV18 to TRBJ1-1; possibly TRBD1 for D (5 bases). Germline CDR1 is KGHSH and CDR2 is LQKENI. The CDR3 length is 15 residues. The V end lost 1 base, the J end lost 1 base, and 10 bases lay between the germline ends. CDR3: CASSPLEGSNTEAFF. The CDR3, as DNA: TGTGCCAGCTCACCACTGGAGGGGTCGAACACTGAAGCTTTCTTT.

The rearrangement joins TRBV6-1 to TRBJ2-1, with D perhaps matching TRBD2 (6 bases). Germline V gives CDR1 MNHNS, CDR2 SASEGT. V lost 8 bases to trimming and J lost 2 bases, with 10 bases between them. CDR3 length equals 13 residues. The CDR3 DNA follows: TGTGCCAGCGAGGAGGGCCCCTACAATGAGCAGTTCTTC. This codes for CASEEGPYNEQFF.

The count of this clone is one. The DNA for the CDR3 is TGTGCCAGCAGCTTAGGGGTCGGTGGTACGCAGTATTTT. Protein product: CASSLGVGGTQYF. The chain combines TRBV11-2 with TRBJ2-3; D remains unclear. From germline, CDR1 is SGHAT and CDR2 FQNNGV. V was pared by 1 base and J by 8 bases, with 10 bases between. The CDR3 has 13 amino acids.

The chain recombines TRBV11-3 with TRBJ1-5; 9 nucleotides match TRBD1. The CDR3 spans 15 residues. V shed 4 bases and J 4 bases; nucleotides not matched to a gene: 5. Germline V lookup: CDR1 SGHNT, CDR2 YENEEA. CDR3 region: CASSSGTGRNQPQHF. The CDR3 coding sequence is TGTGCCAGCAGCTCAGGGACAGGGAGGAATCAGCCCCAGCATTTT.

V is TRBV6-5 and J is TRBJ1-2, with a tentative D call TRBD1 (5 bases). This CDR3 is 14 amino acids long. V gave up 5 bases and J gave up 4 bases, with 14 bases separating them. From germline, CDR1 is MNHEY and CDR2 SVGAGI. The chain's CDR3 is CASSLSRGGYGYTF. The CDR3 DNA follows: TGTGCCAGCAGTCTATCCCGGGGGGGCTATGGCTACACCTTC.

This chain joins TRBV11-2 and TRBJ1-3, with D uncertain. Germline V gives CDR1 SGHAT, CDR2 FQNNGV. This CDR3 contains 13 residues. V was shortened by 3 bases and J by 15 bases, with 18 bases between the two germline ends. CDR3 protein: CASSFGSTPHPYF. The CDR3 bases are TGTGCCAGCAGCTTCGGGTCGACTCCCCACCCATATTTT.